This TCR beta chain was sequenced during a study of blood T cell repertoires in COVID-19. At the level of the study: PBMCs, B-cell-depleted T cells, or T cells were the source of the cDNA or gDNA that made up the material.

TCRdb's copy holds only in-frame clones and misses some; the assay was immunoSEQ multiplex PCR. Here the sample spans roughly 100,000 clones, roughly 92% being singletons. The J segment lost 7 bases and the V segment lost 5 bases, leaving 12 bases of the junction unmatched. The CDR3 has 16 amino acids. Germline V gene data show CDR1 as MDHEN and CDR2 as SYDVKM. The V and J genes are TRBV28 and TRBJ2-1, with 9 bases aligning to TRBD2. The sample was peripheral blood. This TCR derives from a woman aged 45 to 65 with COVID-19, enrolled during active disease. In DNA, the CDR3 is TGTGCCAGCAGTCGACGAATAGCGGGGGCTCGAAATGAGCAGTTCTTC. Translation: CASSRRIAGARNEQFF.